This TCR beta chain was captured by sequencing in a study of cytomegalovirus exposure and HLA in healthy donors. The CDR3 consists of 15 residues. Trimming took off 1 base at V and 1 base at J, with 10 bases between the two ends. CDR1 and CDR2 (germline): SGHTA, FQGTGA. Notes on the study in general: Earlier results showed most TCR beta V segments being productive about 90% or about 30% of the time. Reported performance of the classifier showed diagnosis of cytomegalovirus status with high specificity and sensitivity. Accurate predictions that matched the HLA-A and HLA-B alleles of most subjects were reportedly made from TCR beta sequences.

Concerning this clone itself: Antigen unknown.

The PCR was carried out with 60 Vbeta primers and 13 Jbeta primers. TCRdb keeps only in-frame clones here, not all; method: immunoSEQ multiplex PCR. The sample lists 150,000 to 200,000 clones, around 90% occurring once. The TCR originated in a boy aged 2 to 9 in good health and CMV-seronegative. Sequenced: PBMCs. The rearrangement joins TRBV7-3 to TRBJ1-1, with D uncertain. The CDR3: CASSLRAGGNTEAFF. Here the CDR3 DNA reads TGTGCCAGCAGCTTAAGGGCCGGTGGGAACACTGAAGCTTTCTTT.